The rows below give T cell receptor beta chains drawn from one sample of a study of CD8 T cells in ankylosing spondylitis. TCRdb fed the 5' RACE reads into MiXCR, producing one record per CDR3 protein. The table lists some 800,000 distinct CDR3 sequences, over 9.5% of them singletons. Material: blood, either unsorted or a sorted T cell fraction (not recorded which). These receptors all stem from a male donor with ankylosing spondylitis. Both conserved end residues are part of each CDR3. The D gene is left open where the match is weak. Rows give clone size only sometimes, using once, few, many, or a class for an expanded clone.

TRBV4-2	TRBD2	TRBJ2-3	many	CASSQSGTYTDTQYF	TGTGCCAGCAGCCAAAGCGGGACGTACACAGATACGCAGTATTTT
TRBV20-1	TRBD2	TRBJ2-7	many	CSAQGVAGLEQYF	TGCAGTGCCCAGGGAGTAGCGGGACTCGAGCAGTACTTC
TRBV28	TRBD1	TRBJ1-1	-	CASSLLGQGSEAFF	TGTGCCAGCAGTCTCCTCGGACAGGGGTCTGAAGCTTTCTTT
TRBV7-2	-	TRBJ2-7	-	CASSLAADSTYEQYF	TGTGCCAGCAGCTTAGCGGCGGACAGCACCTACGAGCAGTACTTC
TRBV5-1	-	TRBJ2-3	-	CASSLWEGLPADTQYF	TGCGCCAGCAGCTTGTGGGAAGGCCTCCCGGCAGATACGCAGTATTTT
TRBV7-8	-	TRBJ2-5	many	CASSLGDFQETQYF	TGTGCCAGCAGCTTAGGGGACTTCCAAGAGACCCAGTACTTC
TRBV12-3/TRBV12-4	TRBD2	TRBJ2-1	few	CASTFGGRANNEQFF	TGTGCCAGCACCTTCGGGGGGAGGGCCAACAATGAGCAGTTCTTC
TRBV12-3/TRBV12-4	-	TRBJ2-2	many	CASSLGRYTGELFF	TGTGCCAGCAGTTTGGGACGCTACACCGGGGAGCTGTTTTTT
TRBV15	-	TRBJ1-5	-	CATSSVTGDDQPQHF	TGTGCCACCAGCAGCGTGACTGGAGACGATCAGCCCCAGCATTTT
TRBV4-3	-	TRBJ1-2	once	CASSQYRDRLYGYAF	TGCGCCAGCAGCCAGTACAGGGACCGGTTATATGGCTACGCCTTC
TRBV5-1	-	TRBJ2-5	-	CASSSGLPRETQYF	TGCGCCAGCAGCTCGGGACTCCCGAGGGAGACCCAGTACTTC
TRBV29-1	-	TRBJ2-5	many	CSVDGTYGETQYF	TGCAGCGTAGACGGGACGTATGGGGAGACCCAGTACTTC
TRBV6-2/TRBV6-3	-	TRBJ2-3	-	CASSRRLDTQYF	TGTGCCAGCAGCAGGCGGTTAGATACGCAGTATTTT
TRBV27	-	TRBJ1-2	-	CASSLRGAHYGYTF	TGTGCCAGCAGTTTGCGGGGGGCGCACTATGGCTACACCTTC
TRBV12-3/TRBV12-4	TRBD2	TRBJ2-1	few	CASSFGEGRDGSNEQFF	TGTGCCAGCAGTTTTGGGGAGGGTAGGGATGGGTCCAATGAGCAGTTCTTC
TRBV10-3	-	TRBJ1-5	few	CAISTGSQGNQPQHF	TGTGCCATCAGTACAGGGTCTCAGGGCAATCAGCCCCAGCATTTT
TRBV20-1	TRBD2	TRBJ2-7	many	CSARDNGRVYEQYF	TGCAGTGCTAGAGATAACGGGAGGGTCTACGAGCAGTACTTC
TRBV5-8	TRBD1	TRBJ1-2	few	CASSLARDSGTF	TGTGCCAGCAGCTTGGCCCGGGACAGTGGAACCTTC
TRBV30	-	TRBJ2-3	few	CAWSARTDTQYF	TGTGCCTGGAGTGCCCGAACGGATACGCAGTATTTT
TRBV7-2	TRBD2	TRBJ2-5	many	CASIRSSGAQETQYF	TGTGCCAGCATCAGATCAAGCGGGGCCCAAGAGACCCAGTACTTC
TRBV5-1	-	TRBJ1-4	few	CASSLDSRNEKLFF	TGCGCCAGCAGCCTCGACAGCCGGAATGAAAAACTGTTTTTT
TRBV20-1	TRBD2	TRBJ2-1	few	CSASGRGAQINEQFF	TGCAGTGCTAGCGGGCGGGGGGCTCAGATCAATGAGCAGTTCTTC
TRBV20-1	TRBD2	TRBJ2-7	-	CSASTSGISYEQYF	TGCAGTGCTTCGACTAGCGGGATATCCTACGAGCAGTACTTC
TRBV20-1	TRBD2	TRBJ2-1	many	CSARDSGSGRREFF	TGCAGTGCTAGAGATTCGGGTAGCGGGAGACGGGAGTTCTTC
TRBV4-3	-	TRBJ1-4	many	CASSQVSGGEEKLFF	TGCGCCAGCAGCCAAGTATCGGGGGGAGAGGAAAAACTGTTTTTT
TRBV7-9	-	TRBJ1-1	many	CASSLEEDTEAFF	TGTGCCAGCAGCTTGGAGGAGGACACTGAAGCTTTCTTT
TRBV20-1	TRBD1	TRBJ1-2	few	CSARSSGGPGGRGYTF	TGCAGTGCTAGGTCGTCAGGGGGCCCTGGGGGAAGAGGCTACACCTTC
TRBV5-1	TRBD2	TRBJ2-1	many	CASSDSPGLAYNEQFF	TGCGCCAGCTCAGACTCGCCGGGACTAGCGTACAATGAGCAGTTCTTC
TRBV10-2	TRBD1	TRBJ1-1	many	CASLGLDRRNTEAFF	TGCGCCAGCCTAGGATTGGACAGGAGGAACACTGAAGCTTTCTTT
TRBV6-5	TRBD1	TRBJ2-7	many	CASSYSRVRTGNYEQYF	TGTGCCAGCAGTTACTCGAGGGTTCGGACAGGGAACTACGAGCAGTACTTC
TRBV12-3/TRBV12-4	TRBD1	TRBJ1-4	many	CASSSGTEPEKLFF	TGTGCCAGCAGCTCCGGGACAGAGCCTGAAAAACTGTTTTTT
TRBV10-3	-	TRBJ2-3	-	CAISESKAPTDTQYF	TGTGCCATCAGTGAGTCGAAAGCGCCCACAGATACGCAGTATTTT
TRBV4-3	TRBD1	TRBJ1-1	few	CASSLTGGLEAFF	TGCGCCAGCAGCCTGACAGGGGGGCTTGAAGCTTTCTTT
TRBV2	-	TRBJ1-3	-	CASSDERLSGNTIYF	TGTGCCAGCAGTGATGAGAGACTCTCTGGAAACACCATATATTTT
TRBV24-1	-	TRBJ1-5	few	CATITAVNQPQHF	TGTGCCACCATAACAGCAGTCAATCAGCCCCAGCATTTT
TRBV12-5	-	TRBJ2-3	few	CASGSGFGWGTDTQYF	TGTGCTAGTGGTTCCGGCTTCGGCTGGGGCACAGATACGCAGTATTTT
TRBV20-1	-	TRBJ2-7	-	CSAAKGSETYEQYF	TGCAGTGCCGCTAAAGGGTCAGAGACCTACGAGCAGTACTTC
TRBV5-1	TRBD1	TRBJ2-2	-	CASSLDGQGGGGELFF	TGCGCCAGCAGCTTGGACGGACAGGGAGGTGGCGGGGAGCTGTTTTTT
TRBV13	-	TRBJ1-6	few	CASSSLASSPLHF	TGTGCCAGCAGCTCCTTGGCATCTTCACCCCTCCACTTT
TRBV28	-	TRBJ2-7	-	CASSGGTVYEQYF	TGTGCCAGCAGTGGGGGGACGGTCTACGAGCAGTACTTC
TRBV5-1	TRBD1	TRBJ1-1	-	CASSLWDSSNTEAFF	TGCGCCAGCAGCCTCTGGGACAGTTCGAACACTGAAGCTTTCTTT
TRBV7-9	-	TRBJ2-1	many	CASSLAAGSSYNEQFF	TGTGCCAGCAGCTTAGCGGCGGGTAGCTCCTACAATGAGCAGTTCTTC
TRBV5-1	TRBD1	TRBJ1-2	-	CASSSGGRNYGYTF	TGCGCCAGCTCGTCAGGGGGACGTAACTATGGCTACACCTTC
TRBV7-2	-	TRBJ2-6	few	CASSSRHRVSGANVLTF	TGTGCCAGCAGCTCTCGCCACAGGGTCTCTGGGGCCAACGTCCTGACTTTC
TRBV11-2	TRBD1	TRBJ2-3	many	CASSPWAYRDRSTDTQYF	TGTGCCAGCAGCCCTTGGGCCTATCGGGACAGGAGCACAGATACGCAGTATTTT
TRBV3-1	TRBD2	TRBJ2-2	few	CASSQPGLASTGELFF	TGTGCCAGCAGCCAACCCGGACTAGCGAGCACCGGGGAGCTGTTTTTT
TRBV18	TRBD1	TRBJ2-1	many	CASSAGQGDYNEQFF	TGTGCCAGCTCAGCTGGACAGGGTGACTACAATGAGCAGTTCTTC
TRBV20-1	-	TRBJ1-5	many	CSASGFQGQPQHF	TGCAGTGCTAGTGGATTTCAGGGCCAGCCCCAGCATTTT